The clone carrying this T cell receptor (beta chain) was counted a single time. The assay was immunoSEQ multiplex PCR, and TCRdb's table has in-frame clones only and misses some. The table has roughly 2 million clones, around 95% seen once. The data stem from a study of shared clonotypes between healthy human individuals. Whole-study context: The study used three CD4 naive, three CD4 memory, two CD8 naive and one CD8 memory plate per donor.

The CDR3 covers 15 residues. Germline lookup yields CDR1 MNHEY and CDR2 SVGAGI. J gave up 0 bases and V 2 bases, and 1 base lay outside the gene matches. Sequenced: naive CD4+ T cells sorted from blood. Subset given: CD45RA+ positively selected. This clonotype originated in a man between 18 and 29 years old in good health. This chain uses TRBV6-5 with TRBJ2-5; 9 positions match TRBD2. CDR3 coding DNA: TGTGCCAGCAGTTACAGCGGGAGGTACCAAGAGACCCAGTACTTC. The encoded protein is CASSYSGRYQETQYF.